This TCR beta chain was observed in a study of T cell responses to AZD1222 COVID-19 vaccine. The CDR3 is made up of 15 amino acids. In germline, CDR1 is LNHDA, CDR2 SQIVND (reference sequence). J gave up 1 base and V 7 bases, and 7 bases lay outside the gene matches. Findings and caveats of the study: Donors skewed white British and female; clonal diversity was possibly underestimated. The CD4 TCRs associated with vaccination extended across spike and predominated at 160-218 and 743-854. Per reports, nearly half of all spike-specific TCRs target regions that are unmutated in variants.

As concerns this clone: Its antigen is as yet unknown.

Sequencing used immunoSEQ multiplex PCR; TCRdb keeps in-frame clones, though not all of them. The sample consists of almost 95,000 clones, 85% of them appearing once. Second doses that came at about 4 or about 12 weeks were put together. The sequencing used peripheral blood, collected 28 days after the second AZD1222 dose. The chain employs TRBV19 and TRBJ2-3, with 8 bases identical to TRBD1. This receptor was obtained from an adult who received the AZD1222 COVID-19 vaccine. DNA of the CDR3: TGTGCCAGTACTCTATCGGACAGGGGCACAGATACGCAGTATTTT. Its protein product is CASTLSDRGTDTQYF. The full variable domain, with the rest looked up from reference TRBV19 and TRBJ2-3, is DGGITQSPKYLFRKEGQNVTLSCEQNLNHDAMYWYRQDPGQGLRLIYYSQIVNDFQKGDIAEGYSVSREKKESFPLTVTSAQKNPTAFYLCASTLSDRGTDTQYFGPGTRLTVL.